This T cell receptor (beta chain) appears in the sequencing data of a study of T cell repertoires in cytomegalovirus infection. Study-wide results and limits: CMV-specific HLA-C-restricted TCR beta clonotypes dominated the ex vivo response. The cumulative frequency of public TCR beta families distinguished individuals who carried CMV together with the relevant HLA.

In its sample, this clonotype was seen many times. Antigen: not known. There are 12 residues in the CDR3. Between the trimmed V and J ends, which lost 2 bases and 6 bases, there was a span of 6 bases. In germline, CDR1 is ENHRY, CDR2 SYGVKD. Each CDR3 protein is one row after TCRdb ran MiXCR on the reads. The table has under 350,000 distinct CDR3 sequences, approximately 10% seen once; the top ten hold around 2.4%. This rearrangement joins TRBV10-3 to TRBJ2-3; TRBD2 is a possible D gene (5 bases). Sequenced input: PBMCs. The sequence was collected from a human donor in good health (CMV status not recorded). Some clones in this sample may be carry-over from other donors' samples. The CDR3: CAISERGDTQYF. Here the CDR3 DNA reads TGTGCCATCAGTGAGCGGGGTGATACGCAGTATTTT.